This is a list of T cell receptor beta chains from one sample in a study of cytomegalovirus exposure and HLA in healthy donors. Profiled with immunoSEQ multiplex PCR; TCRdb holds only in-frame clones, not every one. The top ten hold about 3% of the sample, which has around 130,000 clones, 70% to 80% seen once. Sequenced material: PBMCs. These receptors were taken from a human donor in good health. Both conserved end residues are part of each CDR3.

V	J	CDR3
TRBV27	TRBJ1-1	CASSLGGHTEAFF
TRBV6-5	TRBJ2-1	CASSYGTTSDEQFF
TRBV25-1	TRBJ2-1	CASSESEGWAIHEQFF
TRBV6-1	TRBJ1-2	CASSDWARANYGYTF
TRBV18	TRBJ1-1	CASSPDRVNTEAFF
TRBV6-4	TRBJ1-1	CASSEQGTTEAFF
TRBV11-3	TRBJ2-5	CASSLSLAGGQETQYF
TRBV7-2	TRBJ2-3	CASSGTGGTDTQYF
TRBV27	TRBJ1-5	CARGDARRIVGPQHF
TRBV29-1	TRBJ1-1	CSATEQGQPSMNTEAFF
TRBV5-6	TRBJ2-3	CASSSYPRQADTQYF
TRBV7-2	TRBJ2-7	CASSYTSGEQYF